The present TCR beta chain was sequenced within a study of shared clonotypes between healthy human individuals. At the level of the study: Aged 18 to 49, the donors were a couple of women and a few men.

Overall study findings and caveats: Clonotype sharing across several donors was observed for 4.5% to 6.5% of naive CD4 clonotypes.

A remark on this clone: The antigen remains undetermined.

Naive CD4+ cells were CD45RA-selected; the remaining cells were memory. In the sorted-subset replicate PCRs, approximately 200 ng DNA, 25,000 to 30,000 T cell genomes, was used. Method: immunoSEQ multiplex PCR; TCRdb's copy keeps in-frame clones and lacks some. This table has nearly 1 million clones, about three quarters appearing once. The source material was memory CD4+ T cells sorted from blood. The subset was: CD45RA-negative fraction. The TCR was taken from a man aged 18 to 30 in good health.

CDR3 coding DNA: TGTGCCAGCAGCTTAGGACGACGGAATGAAAAACTGTTTTTT. It is translated as CASSLGRRNEKLFF. V gene TRBV7-2 combines with J gene TRBJ1-4; the D is unclear. Trimming cost V 1 base and J 5 bases, with 8 bases left between them. The CDR3 loop spans 14 amino acids. The germline CDR1 and CDR2 sequences are SGHTA and FQGNSA.